A single sample gave rise to the 8 T cell receptor beta chains below, sequenced in a study of tumor-infiltrating lymphocytes in primary liver carcinoma. Extraction also yielded germline DNA, while blood RNA was obtained from unsorted whole blood. Constant-region priming of roughly 500 ng total RNA yielded TCR beta cDNA. For TCR beta, libraries were produced by three nested multiplex PCR rounds using slightly modified ARM-PCR. Forward primers for TRBV1-TRBV30 and a C-beta reverse primer served the first two PCR rounds, at about 10 cycles each. TCRdb re-called the multiplex PCR reads with MiXCR, one entry per CDR3 protein. The table lists fewer than 350,000 distinct CDR3 sequences, 65% of them singletons, with about 6.5% in the top ten. The sample comprised peripheral blood. The origin of the receptors is a man aged 35-49 years with primary liver carcinoma and hepatitis B virus infection.

The chain has TRBV6-1 and TRBJ2-7, with TRBD2 identical over 9 bases. V gave up 4 bases and J gave up 4 bases; unmatched junction bases: 5. This CDR3 is built from 14 residues. CDR1 MNHNS and CDR2 SASEGT come from the germline V gene. CDR3 bases: TGTGCCAGCAGTGCTAGCGGGAATACATACGAGCAGTACTTC. It is translated as CASSASGNTYEQYF.

As concerns this clonotype: This could be a read error, since a much larger clone is one nucleotide away. Lacking the conserved final phenylalanine or tryptophan, this CDR3 likely reflects a read error. Here the CDR3 DNA reads TGCGCCAGCAGCCAATACTACGGGACAGGGGGTGGGGGTCGCGAGCAGTTCTTA. Its protein product is CASSQYYGTGGGGREQFL. The V gene is TRBV4-1, the J gene TRBJ2-1; 11 nucleotides line up with TRBD1. The CDR3 totals 18 residues. J gave up 10 bases and V 2 bases, and 16 bases lay outside the gene matches. Germline assignment: CDR1 MGHRA and CDR2 YSYEKL.

Only a few counts were recorded for this clonotype. A junction boundary mismatches the germline segment, possibly from a read error. The chain is built from TRBV11-1 and TRBJ2-1, with D possibly TRBD1 on 6 matching bases. The CDR3 extends over 15 amino acids. Per germline, CDR1 SGHAT and CDR2 FQDESV (reference sequence). The CDR3 DNA follows: TGTGCCGGCAGCTTAGGGCAGGGGAACTACAATGAGCAGCTCTTC. Translation: CAGSLGQGNYNEQLF.

Turning to this clonotype: As the CDR3 is not closed by the conserved phenylalanine or tryptophan, this likely results from a read error. This sequence joins TRBV6-1 and TRBJ1-1; possibly TRBD1 for D (5 bases). The CDR3 is 11 amino acids. The germline V gene encodes CDR1 MNHNS and CDR2 SASEGT. CDR3 DNA: TGTGTCAGCAGTGATAGGGGTGAAGCTTTCTCT. Translation gives CVSSDRGEAFS.

V is TRBV5-5 and J is TRBJ1-2, with D uncertain. Germline loops: CDR1 SGHKS, CDR2 YYEKEE (reference sequence). The length of the CDR3 is 13 residues. The germline V and J ends were trimmed by 2 bases and 8 bases, with 13 bases remaining between them. In DNA, the CDR3 is TGTGCCAGCAGCTTCGTTTCGGCGAAGGGCTACACCTTC. Its translation: CASSFVSAKGYTF.

The J gene is TRBJ2-5, the V gene TRBV11-2; 11 nucleotides align to TRBD1. The germline V gene encodes CDR1 SGHAT and CDR2 FQNNGV. The CDR3 contains 14 residues. The V segment lost 7 bases and the J segment 5 bases; nucleotides outside the gene matches: 6. The CDR3, as DNA: TGTGCCAGCAACCTCGGGACAGGGGGTGAGACCCAGTACTTC. As protein: CASNLGTGGETQYF.

Turning to this clonotype: A much larger clone lies one base from this, so it may be a read error. This rearrangement joins TRBV4-2 to TRBJ2-1; weak D call: TRBD2 (6 bases). CDR1 and CDR2 from the germline V gene are LGHNA and YNFKEQ. This CDR3 spans 16 amino acids. Trimming removed 0 bases at V and 1 base at J, with 10 bases between. The CDR3 spells CASSQDMRGSYNEQFF. In DNA, the CDR3 is TGTGCCAGCAGCCAAGATATGCGGGGATCCTACAATGAGCAGTTCTTC.

This clonotype was detected once. The junction departs from the called germline gene at one end, perhaps through a read error. This chain uses TRBV6-5 with TRBJ2-7; TRBD1 agrees at 9 bases. This CDR3 comprises 14 residues. Germline values: CDR1 MNHEY, CDR2 SVGAGI. The DNA of the CDR3 is TGTGCAAGCAGCCCCAGGACAGGGGACATAGTGCAGTACTTC. Residues: CASSPRTGDIVQYF.